Listed here are 3 T cell receptor beta chains from one sample, sequenced in a study of CD4 T cells in relation to SARS-CoV-2 and coronaviruses. For these TCRs, the target antigens are not known. Assay used: immunoSEQ multiplex PCR; TCRdb lists only in-frame clones, some missing. Altogether 20,000 to 25,000 clones are present, 60% to 80% being singletons, with the ten largest covering around 11%. CD4+ T cells from unexposed donors were obtained before the COVID-19 pandemic (2011-2018). Isolation of CD4+ T cells took place after about 10 days in culture. The sample consisted of CD4+ T cells from PBMCs, cultured in vitro. Receptor source: a human donor in good health.

This clone showed up just once. The chain is built from TRBV6-1 and TRBJ1-2; unclear D gene. Looked up from germline, CDR1 is MNHNS and CDR2 is SASEGT. V was pared by 1 base and J by 5 bases, with 5 bases between. The CDR3 totals 12 residues. CDR3 loop: CASSEGDYGYTF. The CDR3 region has the DNA TGTGCCAGCAGTGAAGGGGATTATGGCTACACCTTC.

The rearrangement joins TRBV28 to TRBJ1-3; no clear D gene. The CDR3 extends over 15 amino acids. Trimming stripped 8 bases from V and 2 bases from J, with 16 bases between. The germline V gene has CDR1 MDHEN and CDR2 SYDVKM. The CDR3 DNA is TGTGCCAGCTCCCCCCGGAGAAGCACTGGAAACACCATATATTTT. It yields the protein CASSPRRSTGNTIYF. The full variable domain, its missing parts supplied by reference TRBV28 and TRBJ1-3, is DVKVTQSSRYLVKRTGEKVFLECVQDMDHENMFWYRQDPGLGLRLIYFSYDVKMKEKGDIPEGYSVSREKKERFSLILESASTNQTSMYLCASSPRRSTGNTIYFGEGSWLTVV.

V gene TRBV5-6 combines with J gene TRBJ2-3; D possibly corresponds to TRBD1 (5 bases). V lost 4 bases and J lost 4, with 16 bases in between. Germline V gives CDR1 SGHDT, CDR2 YYEEEE. The CDR3 spans 15 residues. The CDR3 sequence is CASSPVAGKSDTQYF. In DNA form, the CDR3 reads TGTGCCAGCAGCCCGGTCGCAGGGAAGTCAGATACGCAGTATTTT.